The entry that follows covers one T cell receptor (beta chain) sequence. Its antigen is not known. This sample was taken from a study of T cell responses to AZD1222 COVID-19 vaccine. Profiled with immunoSEQ multiplex PCR; TCRdb holds only in-frame clones, not every one. Among approximately 100,000 clones listed, 70% to 90% were seen once. Study observations and caveats: With two AZD1222 doses given, Spike-specific TCR breadth and depth both rose. Females made up more of the donors, who were largely white British, and clonal diversity may have come out too low. Regions 160-218 and 743-854 held dominance among vaccine-associated CD4 TCRs, which spanned spike.

The CDR3 loop spans 15 amino acids. Germline CDR1 and CDR2: SGHKS and YYEKEE (reference sequence). V lost 0 bases, J lost 0 bases, and 6 bases lay in between. Both about-4-week and about-12-week second-dose recipients were combined. The sequence was obtained from an adult who received the AZD1222 COVID-19 vaccine. V usage is TRBV5-5 and J usage is TRBJ2-2, with D possibly TRBD1 on 5 matching bases. Sample: peripheral blood, taken 28 days after the second AZD1222 dose. In nucleotides, the CDR3 is TGTGCCAGCAGCTTGGACAGGTCGAACACCGGGGAGCTGTTTTTT. It encodes CASSLDRSNTGELFF.